This T cell receptor beta chain was documented in a study of blood T cell repertoires in COVID-19 (dated by TCRdb to about 2020). Context from the whole study: The collaborator samples originated in the United States, Italy and Spain and spanned the acute and convalescent phases of COVID-19. A de-identified subject ID, COVID-19 status, age in years and sex were almost always included in the sample metadata. The prospective study material was composed of cDNA or gDNA derived from T cells, B-cell-depleted T cells, or PBMCs. Where HLA class I and class II types were available, the types were taken from metadata supplied by the sample provider, not from assay-based typing. Samples were obtained from the ongoing ImmuneRACE study (first 160 participants) and from 1,254 subjects provided by 6 global collaborators. A freely available public database, intended as a resource for researchers studying the immune response to SARS-CoV-2, is where the repertoires were released. Deeply sampled blood TCRbeta repertoires from subjects exposed to, actively infected with, or recovered from COVID-19 were included in the dataset.

V loses 7 bases of germline sequence and J loses 0 bases, and the interval between the two ends is 19 bases. The CDR1 and CDR2 encoded by the germline V gene are SNHLY and FYNNEI. The CDR3, cysteine through phenylalanine, is 18 amino acids long. Here the CDR3 DNA is all that survives: 54 bases in frame from base 1. At one collaborating source in Seattle, patients were enrolled during active infection and were followed longitudinally through the course of disease. Collaborating institutions collected whole blood in K2EDTA tubes following their own protocols. For TCRbeta analysis, collaborators shipped samples in one of three forms: frozen whole blood, isolated PBMCs, or DNA extracted from either of those sample types. This clone showed up just a few times. Its antigen specificity is not known. No quality values exist for individual bases; no much larger clone is one base distant. The immunoSEQ Assay, a bias-controlled multiplex PCR, was used to amplify TCRbeta CDR3 regions from genomic DNA. The authors processed their data as follows. Nucleated cell counts per sample were estimated from amplification of reference gene primers within the assay. To quantify the absolute abundance of each unique TCRbeta CDR3 rearrangement, sequence reads were collapsed and filtered. For each sample, productive Simpson clonality was calculated by taking the square root of Simpson's diversity index across productive rearrangements. The clones in this table, taken by TCRdb from immuneACCESS, are in-frame only. Not every clone is retained; where verified, under half of the shortfall comes from an unresolved V gene, and the cause of the rest is unknown. V, J and clone size reflect that table, while D and trimming were determined from the DNA. This sample comprises some 76,000 clones, approximately 84% of them detected only once. Roughly 13% of the sample comes from the top ten.

General findings and caveats noted by the study authors: The quantity of clinical and demographic metadata differed by source and by participant and was supplied without curation.

The TCR sequence derives from a man aged 50 or older with COVID-19, enrolled during active disease. Source material: peripheral blood. The chain was built from TRBV2 and TRBJ2-6; a weak D assignment points to TRBD1 (6 bases agree). For the CDR3, the sequence is CASIRRGQWNSGANVLTF. The DNA is TGTGCCAGCATCAGACGCGGACAGTGGAACTCTGGGGCCAACGTCCTGACTTTC.